This entry describes one T cell receptor (beta chain). Molecular barcoded adaptors covering alpha/delta and beta/gamma chains were used on approximately 400 ng RNA. TCRdb used MiXCR to reprocess the reads, holding one entry per CDR3 protein. The table shows some 19,000 distinct CDR3 sequences, with less than 25% occurring only once. This sample stems from a study of read filtering for tumor transcriptome and immune sequencing. In the study overall: The cohort had about 16 men and 14 to 15 women aged about 45 to 80, mean about 68 years.

Per germline, CDR1 SGDLS and CDR2 YYNGEE. This CDR3 contains 14 residues. V was clipped by 0 bases and J by 3 bases; unmatched bases: 1. The V gene is TRBV9, the J gene TRBJ2-3, with 7 positions matching TRBD1. The source material was a population of CD138-negative cells sorted from bone marrow. This sequence was found in a donor aged 40 or over with multiple myeloma. CDR3 DNA: TGTGCCAGCAGCGTAGGGACAGGAACAGATACGCAGTATTTT. The encoded protein is CASSVGTGTDTQYF. Looking up the rest from reference TRBV9 and TRBJ2-3 gives the full variable domain: DSGVTQTPKHLITATGQRVTLRCSPRSGDLSVYWYQQSLDQGLQFLIQYYNGEERAKGNILERFSAQQFPDLHSELNLSSLELGDSALYFCASSVGTGTDTQYFGPGTRLTVL.